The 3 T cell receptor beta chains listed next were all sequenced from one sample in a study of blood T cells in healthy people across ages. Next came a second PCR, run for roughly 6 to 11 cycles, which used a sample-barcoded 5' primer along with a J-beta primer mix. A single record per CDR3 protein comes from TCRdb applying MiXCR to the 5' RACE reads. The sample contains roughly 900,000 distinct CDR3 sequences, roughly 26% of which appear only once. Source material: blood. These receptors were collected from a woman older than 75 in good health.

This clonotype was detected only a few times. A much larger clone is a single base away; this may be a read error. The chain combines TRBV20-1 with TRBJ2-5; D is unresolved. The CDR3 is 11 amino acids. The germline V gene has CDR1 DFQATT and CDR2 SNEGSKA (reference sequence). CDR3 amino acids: CRARTEETQYF. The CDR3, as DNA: TGCAGGGCTAGGACGGAAGAGACCCAGTACTTC.

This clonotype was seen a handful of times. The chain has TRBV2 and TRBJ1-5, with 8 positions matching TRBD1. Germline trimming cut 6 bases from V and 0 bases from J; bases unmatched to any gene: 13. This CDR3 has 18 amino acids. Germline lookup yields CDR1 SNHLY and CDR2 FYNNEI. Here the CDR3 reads CASSYDRGGDYSNQPQHF. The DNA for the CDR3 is TGTGCCAGCAGCTATGACAGGGGAGGAGACTATAGCAATCAGCCCCAGCATTTT.

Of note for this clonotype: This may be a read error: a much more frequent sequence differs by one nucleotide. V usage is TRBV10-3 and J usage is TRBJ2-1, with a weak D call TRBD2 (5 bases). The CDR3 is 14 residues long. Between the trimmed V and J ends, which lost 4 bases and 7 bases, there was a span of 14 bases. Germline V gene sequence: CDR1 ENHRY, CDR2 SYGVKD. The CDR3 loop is CAISGALGGNEQFF. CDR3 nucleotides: TGTGCCATCAGTGGGGCCCTCGGCGGGAATGAGCAGTTCTTC.